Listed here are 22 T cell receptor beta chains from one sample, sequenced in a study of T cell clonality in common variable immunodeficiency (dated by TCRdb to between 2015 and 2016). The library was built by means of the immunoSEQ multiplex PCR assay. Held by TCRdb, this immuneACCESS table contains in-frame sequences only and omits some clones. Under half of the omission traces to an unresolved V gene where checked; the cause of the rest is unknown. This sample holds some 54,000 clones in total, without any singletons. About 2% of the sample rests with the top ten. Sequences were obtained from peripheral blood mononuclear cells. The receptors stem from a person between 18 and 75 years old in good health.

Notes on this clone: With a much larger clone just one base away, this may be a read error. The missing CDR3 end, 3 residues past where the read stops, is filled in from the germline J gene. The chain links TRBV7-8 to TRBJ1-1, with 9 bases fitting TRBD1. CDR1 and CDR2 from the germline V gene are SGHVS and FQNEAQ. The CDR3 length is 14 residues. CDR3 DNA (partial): TGTGCCAGCAACCCGACAGGGGGGAACGCTGAA. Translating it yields CASNPTGGNAE. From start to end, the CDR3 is CASNPTGGNAEAFF.

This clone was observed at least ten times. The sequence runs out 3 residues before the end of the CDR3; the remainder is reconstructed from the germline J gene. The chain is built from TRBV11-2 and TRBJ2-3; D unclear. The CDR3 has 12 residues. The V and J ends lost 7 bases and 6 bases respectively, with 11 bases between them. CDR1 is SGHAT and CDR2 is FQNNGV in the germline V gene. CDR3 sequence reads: CASNMEGDTQYF. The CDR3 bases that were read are TGTGCCAGCAACATGGAAGGGGATACG.

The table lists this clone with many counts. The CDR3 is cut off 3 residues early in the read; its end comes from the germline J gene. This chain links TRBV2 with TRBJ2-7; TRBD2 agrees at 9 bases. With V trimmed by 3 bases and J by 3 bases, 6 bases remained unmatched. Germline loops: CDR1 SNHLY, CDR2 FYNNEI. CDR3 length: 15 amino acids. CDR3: CASSEWPSGNYEQYF. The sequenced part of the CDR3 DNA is TGTGCCAGCAGTGAGTGGCCTAGCGGGAACTACGAG.

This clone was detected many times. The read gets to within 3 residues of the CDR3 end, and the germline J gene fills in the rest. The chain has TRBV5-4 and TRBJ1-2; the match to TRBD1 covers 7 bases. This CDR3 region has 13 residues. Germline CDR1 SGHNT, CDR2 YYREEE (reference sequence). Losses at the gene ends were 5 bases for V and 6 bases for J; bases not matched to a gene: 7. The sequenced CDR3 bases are TGTGCCAGCAGGATGACAGGGCGCCATGGC. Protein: CASRMTGRHG. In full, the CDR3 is CASRMTGRHGYTF.

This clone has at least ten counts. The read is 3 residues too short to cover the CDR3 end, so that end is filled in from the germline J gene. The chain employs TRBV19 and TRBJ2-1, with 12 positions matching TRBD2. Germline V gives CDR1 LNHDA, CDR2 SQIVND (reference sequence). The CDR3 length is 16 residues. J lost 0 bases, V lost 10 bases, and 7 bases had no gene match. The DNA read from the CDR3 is TGTGCCACCCAGGGACTAGCGGGTAGCTCCTACAATGAG. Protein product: CATQGLAGSSYNE. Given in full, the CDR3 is CATQGLAGSSYNEQFF.

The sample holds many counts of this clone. The CDR3 protein is CASSYGGRISYEQYF. The sequenced CDR3 bases are TGTGCCAGCAGTTACGGCGGGAGGATTTCCTACGAG. The chain employs TRBV6-2 or TRBV6-3 and TRBJ2-7, with 8 bases that match TRBD2. Sequencing ends 3 residues short of the CDR3 end; the germline J gene provides the rest. The CDR3 length is 15 residues. The germline V gene has CDR1 MNHEY and CDR2 SVGEGT. Trimming at V came to 2 bases and at J to 1 base, leaving 4 bases not matched to a gene.

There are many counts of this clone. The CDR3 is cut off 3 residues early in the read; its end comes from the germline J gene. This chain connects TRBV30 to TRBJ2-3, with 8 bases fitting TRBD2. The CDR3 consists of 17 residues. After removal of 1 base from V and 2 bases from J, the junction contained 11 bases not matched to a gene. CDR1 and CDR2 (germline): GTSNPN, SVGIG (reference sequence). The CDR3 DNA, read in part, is TGTGCCTGGAGTGGGAGGGTTAGCGGGACCCTCACAGATACG. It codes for CAWSGRVSGTLTDT. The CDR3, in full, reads CAWSGRVSGTLTDTQYF.

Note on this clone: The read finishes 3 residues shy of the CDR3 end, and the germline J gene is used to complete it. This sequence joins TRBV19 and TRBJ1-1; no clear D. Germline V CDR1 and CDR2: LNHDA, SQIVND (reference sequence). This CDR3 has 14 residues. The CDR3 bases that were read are TGTGCCAGTAGTATCCGGGGTCCCGGGTTTAGG. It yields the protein CASSIRGPGFR. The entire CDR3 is CASSIRGPGFRAFF.

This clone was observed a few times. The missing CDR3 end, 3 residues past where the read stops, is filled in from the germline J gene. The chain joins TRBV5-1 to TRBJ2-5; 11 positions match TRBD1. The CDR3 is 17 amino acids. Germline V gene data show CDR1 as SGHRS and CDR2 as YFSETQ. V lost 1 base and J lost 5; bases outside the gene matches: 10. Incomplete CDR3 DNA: TGCGCCAGCAGCTTGAGGACAGGGGGCGCGTCTGGCGAGACC. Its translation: CASSLRTGGASGET. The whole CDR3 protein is CASSLRTGGASGETQYF.

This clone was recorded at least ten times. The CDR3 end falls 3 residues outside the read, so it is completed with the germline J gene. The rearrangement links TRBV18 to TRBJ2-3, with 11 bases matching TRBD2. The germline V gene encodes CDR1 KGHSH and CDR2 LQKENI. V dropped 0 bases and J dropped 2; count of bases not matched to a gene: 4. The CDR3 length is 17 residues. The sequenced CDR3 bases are TGTGCCAGCTCACCACCTTTGGGACTAGCGGACACAGATACG. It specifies CASSPPLGLADTDT. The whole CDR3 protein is CASSPPLGLADTDTQYF.

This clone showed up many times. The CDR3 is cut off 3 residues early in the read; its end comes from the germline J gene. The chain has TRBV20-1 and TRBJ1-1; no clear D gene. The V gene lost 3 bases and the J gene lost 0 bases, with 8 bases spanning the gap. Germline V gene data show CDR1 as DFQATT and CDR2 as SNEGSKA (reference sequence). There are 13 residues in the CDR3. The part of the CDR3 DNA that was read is TGCAGTGCTAGTTCCGACATGAACACTGAA. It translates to CSASSDMNTE. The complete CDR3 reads CSASSDMNTEAFF.

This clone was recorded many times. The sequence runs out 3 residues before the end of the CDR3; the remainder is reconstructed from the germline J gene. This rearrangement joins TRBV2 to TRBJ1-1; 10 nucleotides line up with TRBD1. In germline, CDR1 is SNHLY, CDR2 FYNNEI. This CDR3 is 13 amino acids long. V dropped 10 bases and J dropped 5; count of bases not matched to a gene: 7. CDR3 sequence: CATRQGAETEAFF. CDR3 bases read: TGTGCCACGAGACAGGGGGCCGAGACTGAA.

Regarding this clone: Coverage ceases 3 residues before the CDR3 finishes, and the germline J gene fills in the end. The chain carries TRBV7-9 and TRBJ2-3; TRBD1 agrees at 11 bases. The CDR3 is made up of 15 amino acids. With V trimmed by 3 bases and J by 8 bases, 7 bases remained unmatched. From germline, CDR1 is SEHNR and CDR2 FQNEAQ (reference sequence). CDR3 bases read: TGTGCCAGCAGCTTCCGAGGACAGGGGGCGGGTACG. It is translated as CASSFRGQGAGT. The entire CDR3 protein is CASSFRGQGAGTQYF.

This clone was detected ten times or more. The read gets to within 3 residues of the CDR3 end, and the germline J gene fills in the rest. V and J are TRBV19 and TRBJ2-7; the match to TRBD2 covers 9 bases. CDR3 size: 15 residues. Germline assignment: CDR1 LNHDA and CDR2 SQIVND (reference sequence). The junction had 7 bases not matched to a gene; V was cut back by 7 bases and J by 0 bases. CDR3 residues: CASNPGLAFSYEQYF. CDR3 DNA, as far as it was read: TGTGCCAGTAACCCCGGACTAGCGTTCTCCTACGAG.

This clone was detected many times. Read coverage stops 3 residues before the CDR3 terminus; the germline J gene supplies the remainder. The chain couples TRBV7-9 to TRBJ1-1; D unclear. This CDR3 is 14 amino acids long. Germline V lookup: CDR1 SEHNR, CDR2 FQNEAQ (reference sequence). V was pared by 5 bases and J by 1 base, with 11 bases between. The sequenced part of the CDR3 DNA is TGTGCCAGCAGCCCGCGACAAACGAACACTGAA. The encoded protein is CASSPRQTNTE. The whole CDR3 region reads CASSPRQTNTEAFF.

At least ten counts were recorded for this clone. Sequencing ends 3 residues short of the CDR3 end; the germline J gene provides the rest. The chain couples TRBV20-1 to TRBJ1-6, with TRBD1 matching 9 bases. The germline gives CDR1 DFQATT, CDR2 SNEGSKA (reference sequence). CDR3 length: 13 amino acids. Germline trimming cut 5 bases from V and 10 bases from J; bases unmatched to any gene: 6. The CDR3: CSAPDRGGSPLHF. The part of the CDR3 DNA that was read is TGCAGTGCTCCGGACAGGGGTGGATCACCC.

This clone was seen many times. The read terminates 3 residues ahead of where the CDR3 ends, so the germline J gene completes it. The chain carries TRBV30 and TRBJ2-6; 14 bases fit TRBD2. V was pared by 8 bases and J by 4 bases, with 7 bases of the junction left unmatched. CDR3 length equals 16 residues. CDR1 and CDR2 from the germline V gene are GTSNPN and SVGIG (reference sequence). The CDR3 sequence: CAVTSGGALGANVLTF. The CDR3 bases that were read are TGTGCCGTGACTAGCGGGGGGGCCTTGGGGGCCAACGTC.

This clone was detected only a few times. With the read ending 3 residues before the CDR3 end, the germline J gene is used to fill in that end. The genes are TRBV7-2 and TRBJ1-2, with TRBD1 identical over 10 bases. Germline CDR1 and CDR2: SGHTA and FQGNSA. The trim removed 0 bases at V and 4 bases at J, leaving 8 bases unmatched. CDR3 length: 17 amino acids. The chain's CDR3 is CASSLAGQGLPSYGYTF. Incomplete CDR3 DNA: TGTGCCAGCAGCTTAGCGGGACAGGGGCTCCCATCCTATGGC.

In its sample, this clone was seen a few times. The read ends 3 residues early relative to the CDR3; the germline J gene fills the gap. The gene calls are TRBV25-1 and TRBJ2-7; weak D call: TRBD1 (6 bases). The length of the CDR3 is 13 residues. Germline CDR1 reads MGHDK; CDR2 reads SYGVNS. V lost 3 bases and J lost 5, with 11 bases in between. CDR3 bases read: TGTGCCAGCAGTGACCCCCAGGGGAACGAG. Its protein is CASSDPQGNE. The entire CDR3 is CASSDPQGNEQYF.

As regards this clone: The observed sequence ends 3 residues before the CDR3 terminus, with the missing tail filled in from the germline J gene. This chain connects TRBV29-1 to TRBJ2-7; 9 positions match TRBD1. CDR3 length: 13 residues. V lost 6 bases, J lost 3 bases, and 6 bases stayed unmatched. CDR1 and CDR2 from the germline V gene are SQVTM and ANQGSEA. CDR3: CSVRQGVGYEQYF. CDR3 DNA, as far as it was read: TGCAGCGTACGACAGGGGGTAGGCTACGAG.

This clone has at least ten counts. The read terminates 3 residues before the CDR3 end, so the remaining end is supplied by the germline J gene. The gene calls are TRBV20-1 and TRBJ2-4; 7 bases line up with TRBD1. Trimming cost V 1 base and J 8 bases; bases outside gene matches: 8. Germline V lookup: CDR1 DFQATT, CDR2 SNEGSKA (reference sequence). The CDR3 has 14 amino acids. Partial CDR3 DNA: TGCAGTGCTAGAGGTACAGGGGTAGGAGACATT. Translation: CSARGTGVGDI. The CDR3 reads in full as CSARGTGVGDIQYF.

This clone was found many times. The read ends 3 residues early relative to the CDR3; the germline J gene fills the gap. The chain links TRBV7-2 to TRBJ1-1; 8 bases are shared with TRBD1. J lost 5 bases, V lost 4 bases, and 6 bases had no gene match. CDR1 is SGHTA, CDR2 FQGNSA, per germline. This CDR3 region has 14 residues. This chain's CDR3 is CASSSQGERTEAFF. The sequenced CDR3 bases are TGTGCCAGCAGCTCACAGGGGGAGCGGACTGAA.